A selection of T cell receptor beta chains follows, all from one sample in a study of preoperative IRX-2 immunotherapy in early breast cancer. TCRdb's table, derived via immunoSEQ multiplex PCR, lists solely in-frame clones and lacks some. The sample carries over 60,000 clones, approximately 95% recorded once. The material was obtained from a patient treated with IRX-2 immunotherapy. The receptor source for this set is a human donor with breast cancer. The CDR3 runs from the conserved cysteine through the conserved F or W. A D gene is named only where the DNA matches it firmly. Clone size is shown for a subset of rows, as once, few, many or a class of expanded clone.

TRBV5-4,TRBJ2-2,.,.,TGTGCCAGCAGCCCCATTCGGGACACCGGGGAGCTGTTTTTT,CASSPIRDTGELFF
TRBV7-8,TRBJ2-1,once,TRBD2,TGTGCCAGTCGGAGCGGGGAACTAGCGGGGGGGTACAATGAGCAGTTCTTC,CASRSGELAGGYNEQFF
TRBV15,TRBJ2-3,once,.,TGTGCCACCAGCAGAGGGGCGACAGATACGCAGTATTTT,CATSRGATDTQYF
TRBV18,TRBJ1-1,.,.,TGTGCCAGCTCACCTTACAGGTGGAACACTGAAGCTTTCTTT,CASSPYRWNTEAFF
TRBV15,TRBJ1-4,.,TRBD1,TGTGCCACCAGCATCCCAGGGGGGACAGGAGGGAGAGAAAAACTGTTTTTT,CATSIPGGTGGREKLFF
TRBV27,TRBJ2-7,.,.,TGTGCCAGCAGTTTATTCGTGGAGGTTCCCGGGGGGCGCGAGCAGTACTTC,CASSLFVEVPGGREQYF
TRBV29-1,TRBJ2-7,.,.,TGCAGCGTCGGATTCACTTCCCGGAGCTCCTACGAGCAGTACTTC,CSVGFTSRSSYEQYF
TRBV5-6,TRBJ2-3,.,.,TGTGCCAGCAGCGGACGGACAGATACGCAGTATTTT,CASSGRTDTQYF
TRBV5-4,TRBJ2-1,.,.,TGTGCCAGCAGCTTGGCCTCTTTCGAGCAGCAGTTCTTC,CASSLASFEQQFF
TRBV9,TRBJ2-7,.,.,TGTGCCAGCAGCGTAGATTTGGATAGGGGTGCCTACGAGCAGTACTTC,CASSVDLDRGAYEQYF
TRBV10-2,TRBJ2-1,.,.,TGCGCCAGCAGTGATGGTACCAAGCAGTTCTTC,CASSDGTKQFF
TRBV5-1,TRBJ2-1,.,.,TGCGCCAGCAGCTTGCGGCCGGAGTCCTACAATGAGCAGTTCTTC,CASSLRPESYNEQFF
TRBV4-3,TRBJ1-2,.,.,TGCGCCAGCAGCCAACTCAGGACAGAGTACTATGGCTACACCTTC,CASSQLRTEYYGYTF
TRBV5-4,TRBJ2-2,.,.,TGTGCCAGCACATTCATGAGAGGGACGAACACCGGGGAGCTGTTTTTT,CASTFMRGTNTGELFF
TRBV7-2,TRBJ2-1,.,TRBD2,TGTGCCAGCAGTACCAGCGGGAGAAGTCATGAGCAGTTCTTC,CASSTSGRSHEQFF
TRBV6-5,TRBJ2-3,.,.,TGTGCCAGCGGCCTCGGTGGCACAGATACGCAGTATTTT,CASGLGGTDTQYF
TRBV28,TRBJ2-7,.,TRBD1,TGTGCCAGCAGCCACAGGGGGTTCCTGAACGAGCAGTACTTC,CASSHRGFLNEQYF
TRBV21-1,TRBJ2-7,.,.,TGTGCCAGCAGCAAAAAACCCTCGGGGGACTGGGAGATCTACGAGCAGTACTTC,CASSKKPSGDWEIYEQYF
TRBV28,TRBJ2-7,.,.,TGTGCCAGCAGGTCTAGCGCAGAGAGCTCCTACGAGCAGTACTTC,CASRSSAESSYEQYF
TRBV18,TRBJ1-4,.,.,TGTGCCAGCTCACCTCAACAAGCCTCCTTTAGTGAAAAACTGTTTTTT,CASSPQQASFSEKLFF
TRBV9,TRBJ2-7,.,TRBD2,TGTGCCAGCAGCGTGAGTGGGGAGAGGGGCCCTAGCGGCGAGCAGTACTTC,CASSVSGERGPSGEQYF
TRBV25-1,TRBJ2-7,.,TRBD1,TGTGCCAGTACCCGGGACAGCTCCTACGAGCAGTACTTC,CASTRDSSYEQYF
TRBV7-9,TRBJ2-1,.,.,TGTGCCAGCAGCTTAACCTATGAGCAGTTCTTC,CASSLTYEQFF
TRBV28,TRBJ1-6,.,TRBD1,TGTGCCAGCACCATAGGGGGCAGTTCACCCCTCCACTTT,CASTIGGSSPLHF
TRBV19,TRBJ2-2,.,TRBD2,TGTGCCAGTAGTATAGGAGCGGGGGTGGCCGGGGAGCTGTTTTTT,CASSIGAGVAGELFF
TRBV11-3,TRBJ2-1,.,TRBD2,TGTGCCAGCAGCTTACAAGCGGGGCTTTACAATGAGCAGTTCTTC,CASSLQAGLYNEQFF
TRBV7-2,TRBJ1-2,once,.,TGTGCCAGCAGCTTTCGGGGCCTTTATGGCTACACCTTC,CASSFRGLYGYTF
TRBV7-3,TRBJ2-1,.,TRBD2,TGTGCCAGCAGCTTACCTAGCGGGGGGCCCTACAATGAGCAGTTCTTC,CASSLPSGGPYNEQFF
TRBV5-1,TRBJ2-7,.,.,TGCGCCAGCAGACCTGGAGGCAACGAGCAGTACTTC,CASRPGGNEQYF
TRBV13,TRBJ2-3,.,.,TGTGCCAGCACCACCTTTTTGGGGGGGCCCAGCACAGATACGCAGTATTTT,CASTTFLGGPSTDTQYF
TRBV14,TRBJ1-6,.,.,TGTGCCAGCAGCCAAGAGATAGGGTTTTCACCCCTCCACTTT,CASSQEIGFSPLHF
TRBV6-4,TRBJ1-3,.,.,TGTGCCAGCAGTTTGCAGGGCTCTGGAAACACCATATATTTT,CASSLQGSGNTIYF
TRBV28,TRBJ1-6,.,.,TGTGCCAGCAGCCCCTCCGGAGGGGCCGGAATTTCACCCCTCCACTTT,CASSPSGGAGISPLHF